Listed below are T cell receptor beta chains from one sample, sequenced in a study of T cells in narcolepsy. This table comes from immunoSEQ multiplex PCR, and its TCRdb copy is limited to in-frame clones, with some not included. Of 34,000 or so clones detected, roughly three quarters appear once; the ten largest clones hold less than 5%. The sample was memory (CD45RA-) CD4+ T cells from blood. All receptors come from a human donor in good health. Both conserved end residues are part of each CDR3. D genes are given only for firm matches. For some rows the clone size is stated as once, few or many, or as a class when expanded; others skip it.

size: NA
D: NA
J: TRBJ1-6
V: TRBV2
CDR3: CASRNMKGRFSDSPLHF
DNA: TGTGCCAGCAGGAATATGAAAGGCCGGTTCTCGGATTCACCCCTCCACTTT

size: NA
D: TRBD1
J: TRBJ2-2
V: TRBV28
CDR3: CASSLGTGRAGELFF
DNA: TGTGCCAGCAGTTTAGGGACAGGGAGGGCCGGGGAGCTGTTTTTT

size: NA
D: NA
J: TRBJ2-2
V: TRBV10-3
CDR3: CAIKGLPNTGELFF
DNA: TGTGCCATCAAAGGACTACCTAACACCGGGGAGCTGTTTTTT

size: NA
D: TRBD2
J: TRBJ2-7
V: TRBV6-1
CDR3: CASRTGGQFGVEQYF
DNA: TGTGCCAGTCGGACGGGAGGACAATTCGGGGTCGAGCAGTACTTC

size: NA
D: NA
J: TRBJ1-5
V: TRBV6-1
CDR3: CASRRTEFNQPQHF
DNA: TGTGCCAGCAGGCGGACAGAATTCAATCAGCCCCAGCATTTT

size: NA
D: NA
J: TRBJ2-3
V: TRBV11-3
CDR3: CASSSGTASTDTQYF
DNA: TGTGCCAGCAGCTCCGGGACGGCTAGCACAGATACGCAGTATTTT

size: NA
D: NA
J: TRBJ2-3
V: TRBV5-4
CDR3: CASSSGPLAGLNTDTQYF
DNA: TGTGCCAGCAGCTCCGGTCCCTTAGCCGGGCTAAACACAGATACGCAGTATTTT

size: NA
D: NA
J: TRBJ1-1
V: TRBV18
CDR3: CASSPRSGATEAFF
DNA: TGTGCCAGCTCACCACGGTCTGGGGCCACTGAAGCTTTCTTT

size: NA
D: NA
J: TRBJ1-3
V: TRBV29-1
CDR3: CSVGDNVSGNTIYF
DNA: TGCAGCGTCGGGGACAACGTCTCTGGAAACACCATATATTTT

size: NA
D: NA
J: TRBJ1-1
V: TRBV5-1
CDR3: CASSRSGGAETFF
DNA: TGCGCCAGCAGCCGGAGTGGGGGGGCCGAAACTTTCTTT

size: NA
D: NA
J: TRBJ1-1
V: TRBV6-6
CDR3: CASSYSGTNTEAFF
DNA: TGTGCCAGCAGTTACTCCGGCACCAACACTGAAGCTTTCTTT

size: NA
D: NA
J: TRBJ2-7
V: TRBV27
CDR3: CASSLKGMNHEQYF
DNA: TGTGCCAGCAGTTTGAAGGGAATGAACCACGAGCAGTACTTC

size: NA
D: NA
J: TRBJ1-2
V: TRBV20-1
CDR3: CSASDGYGYTF
DNA: TGCAGTGCTAGTGATGGATATGGCTACACCTTC

size: NA
D: NA
J: TRBJ1-5
V: TRBV6-5
CDR3: CASSEGQPQHF
DNA: TGTGCCAGCAGTGAAGGTCAGCCCCAGCATTTT

size: once
D: NA
J: TRBJ1-5
V: TRBV7-8
CDR3: CASSLEPGNQPQHF
DNA: TGTGCCAGCAGCTTAGAGCCAGGGAATCAGCCCCAGCATTTT

size: once
D: TRBD1
J: TRBJ1-2
V: TRBV6-1
CDR3: CAIQGQGGYSYGYTF
DNA: TGTGCCATCCAAGGACAGGGGGGATACTCCTATGGCTACACCTTC

size: NA
D: NA
J: TRBJ2-7
V: TRBV6-1
CDR3: CASSEAMGIRGSLEQYF
DNA: TGTGCCAGCAGTGAAGCAATGGGAATCCGGGGGTCCCTCGAGCAGTACTTC

size: NA
D: NA
J: TRBJ2-5
V: TRBV19
CDR3: CASSDGGVQETQYF
DNA: TGTGCCAGTAGCGATGGGGGCGTTCAAGAGACCCAGTACTTC

size: NA
D: NA
J: TRBJ2-7
V: TRBV21-1
CDR3: CARGQGSRERPYEQYF
DNA: TGTGCCAGGGGACAGGGCTCGCGGGAGAGACCCTACGAGCAGTACTTC

size: once
D: NA
J: TRBJ2-5
V: TRBV7-2
CDR3: CASSLGGVTQETQYF
DNA: TGTGCCAGCAGCTTGGGGGGAGTCACCCAAGAGACCCAGTACTTC

size: NA
D: NA
J: TRBJ2-7
V: TRBV6-5
CDR3: CASSIRADEQYF
DNA: TGTGCCAGCAGTATTCGGGCGGACGAGCAGTACTTC

size: NA
D: NA
J: TRBJ1-2
V: TRBV15
CDR3: CATSRDRVANYGYTF
DNA: TGTGCCACCAGCAGAGACAGGGTCGCTAACTATGGCTACACCTTC

size: NA
D: NA
J: TRBJ2-7
V: TRBV10-3
CDR3: CAIRTGEDYEQYF
DNA: TGTGCCATCCGGACGGGGGAGGACTACGAGCAGTACTTC

size: NA
D: TRBD2
J: TRBJ2-7
V: TRBV7-8
CDR3: CASSLTLAGSGIYEQYF
DNA: TGTGCCAGCAGCTTAACGCTAGCGGGATCGGGGATCTACGAGCAGTACTTC

size: few
D: TRBD2
J: TRBJ2-3
V: TRBV10-3
CDR3: CAISESTVAGGKDTQYF
DNA: TGTGCCATCAGTGAGTCGACAGTAGCGGGAGGGAAAGATACGCAGTATTTT

size: NA
D: TRBD1
J: TRBJ2-5
V: TRBV5-1
CDR3: CASSLGDRALQETQYF
DNA: TGCGCCAGCAGCTTGGGGGACAGGGCCCTACAAGAGACCCAGTACTTC

size: NA
D: NA
J: TRBJ2-7
V: TRBV15
CDR3: CATSRDLGSEQYF
DNA: TGTGCCACCAGCAGAGATTTGGGGAGCGAGCAGTACTTC

size: NA
D: TRBD1
J: TRBJ2-3
V: TRBV28
CDR3: CASSSTGGWGTSTDTQYF
DNA: TGTGCCAGCAGCTCGACAGGGGGTTGGGGGACTTCCACAGATACGCAGTATTTT